The clone carrying this T cell receptor (beta chain) was detected a few times. The source of the sample is a study of blood T cell repertoires in COVID-19. Study-level background: Acute and convalescent COVID-19 specimens originated in the United States, Italy and Spain.

Clones were sequenced by immunoSEQ multiplex PCR, and TCRdb holds only the in-frame ones, with some missing. Found here are fewer than 90,000 clones, around 90% of them singletons; the top ten hold approximately 1.4%. The CDR3 consists of 17 residues. Sequenced: peripheral blood. This clonotype was sampled from a human donor in a cohort sampled during active COVID-19. This chain links TRBV21-1 with TRBJ1-4. TRBV21-1 is a known pseudogene. The CDR3 reads CASSKAPEGGRDEKLFF. CDR3 DNA: TGTGCCAGCAGCAAAGCCCCGGAGGGGGGGCGGGATGAAAAACTGTTTTTT.